Described below is a single T cell receptor (beta chain) sequence and its context. Antigen unknown. Reverse transcribing all isolated RNA meant expressed TCRB transcripts were sequenced. TCRdb's table, derived via immunoSEQ multiplex PCR, lists solely in-frame clones and lacks some. The sample carries about 28,000 clones, 65% recorded once. This record belongs to a study of beta chain features in type 1 diabetes. Study overall: What patients shared with healthy donors was a similar profile of age, gender and cell yields.

Naive, central memory, regulatory and stem cell-like memory cells within the CD4+ compartment were sorted using CD45RO/CCR7/CD25/CD127/CD95/CD27. CDR1 and CDR2 from the germline V gene are LGHNA and YNFKEQ. With 0 bases clipped from V and 4 bases from J, the junction kept 6 bases outside the gene matches. The CDR3 runs to 16 residues. Whole-study results and caveats: TCRB CDR3 length was moderately but significantly reduced in all four CD4+ subsets of Type 1 diabetes patients.

The TCR originated in a woman in her thirties with type 1 diabetes. The chain joins TRBV4-2 to TRBJ2-7; 10 bases are shared with TRBD2. Sequenced input: Tregs from blood. The CDR3 DNA follows: TGTGCCAGCAGCCAAGAGGCGGGACTAGCGATTTACGAGCAGTACTTC. Protein sequence: CASSQEAGLAIYEQYF.